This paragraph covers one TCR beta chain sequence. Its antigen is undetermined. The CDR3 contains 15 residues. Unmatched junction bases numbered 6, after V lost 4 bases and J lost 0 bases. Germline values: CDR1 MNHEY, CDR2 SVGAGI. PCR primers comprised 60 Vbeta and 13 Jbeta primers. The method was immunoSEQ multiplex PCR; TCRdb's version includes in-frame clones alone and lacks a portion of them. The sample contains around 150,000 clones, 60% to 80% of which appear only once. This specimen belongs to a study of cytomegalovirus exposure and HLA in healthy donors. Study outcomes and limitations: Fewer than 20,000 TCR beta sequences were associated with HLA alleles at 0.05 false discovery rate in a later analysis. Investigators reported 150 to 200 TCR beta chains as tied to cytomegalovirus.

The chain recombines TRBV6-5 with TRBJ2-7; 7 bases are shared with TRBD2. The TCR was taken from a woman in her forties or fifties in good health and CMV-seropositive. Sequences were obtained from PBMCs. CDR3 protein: CASSWGLISSYEQYF. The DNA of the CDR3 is TGTGCCAGCAGTTGGGGACTAATCTCCTCCTACGAGCAGTACTTC.